One sample yielded the 3 T cell receptor beta chains listed below, sequenced in a study of T cells in Graves' hyperthyroidism and ophthalmopathy. Using RNA transcripts as the source, TCR beta CDR3 regions were amplified. Researchers ran a first-round RT-PCR on the TCR CDR3 using the HTBI primer set. TCRdb reanalysed the multiplex PCR reads using MiXCR and keeps one entry per CDR3 protein. The sample has around 400,000 distinct CDR3 sequences, 20% to 25% seen once; the top ten hold around 70%. The sample consisted of blood. All receptors come from a man aged 50-60 years with Graves' hyperthyroidism.

Ten or more counts support this clonotype. The chain employs TRBV20-1 and TRBJ1-1; D gene unclear. This CDR3 has 11 amino acids. V was pared by 3 bases and J by 1 base, with 3 bases between. Germline values: CDR1 DFQATT, CDR2 SNEGSKA (reference sequence). The CDR3 nucleotides are TGCAGTGCTAGGGGGAACACTGAAGCTTTCTTT. As protein: CSARGNTEAFF.

This clonotype was recorded at least ten times. The V call is TRBV27, the J call TRBJ2-7; D gene uncertain. There are 14 residues in the CDR3. The germline CDR1 and CDR2 sequences are MNHEY and SMNVEV (reference sequence). V was pared by 4 bases and J by 5 bases, with 15 bases between. The CDR3 nucleotides read TGTGCCAGCAGTTCTGGACCGCTACCTAACGAGCAGTACTTC. Encoded protein: CASSSGPLPNEQYF.

This clonotype was detected many times. The V gene is TRBV12-3 or TRBV12-4, the J gene TRBJ1-1, with D uncertain. CDR3 length: 13 amino acids. V lost 3 bases and J lost 5, with 10 bases in between. The CDR3 coding sequence is TGTGCCAGCAGTTTTGTGCCGAGAACTGAAGCTTTCTTT. Its protein is CASSFVPRTEAFF.